The entry below gives a single T cell receptor (beta chain) sequence along with its context. Participants spanned ages roughly 18 to 95 years and resided in 20 to 30 US areas. The J segment lost 5 bases and the V segment lost 1 base, leaving 5 bases of the junction unmatched. The germline V gene has CDR1 SEHNR and CDR2 FQNEAQ (reference sequence). The CDR3 is made up of 15 amino acids. The data derive from a study of blood T cell repertoires in COVID-19. Study background: Some COVID-19 samples were acute and others convalescent; all came from the United States, Italy and Spain.

Per the original data handling: Reference gene primer amplification gave nucleated cell count estimates. Assay used: immunoSEQ multiplex PCR; TCRdb lists only in-frame clones, some missing. The V and J calls and clone size come from that table; D and trimming were worked out from the DNA. The sample consists of more than 150,000 clones, about nine tenths of them appearing once. This rearrangement joins TRBV7-9 to TRBJ1-5; TRBD1 matches 7 bases. The origin of this receptor is a woman between 25 and 40 years old who had recovered from COVID-19. The sample comprised PBMCs or T cells enriched from blood (not recorded which). The CDR3 region is CASSLGDRVYQPQHF. DNA for the CDR3: TGTGCCAGCAGCTTAGGAGACAGGGTTTATCAGCCCCAGCATTTT.